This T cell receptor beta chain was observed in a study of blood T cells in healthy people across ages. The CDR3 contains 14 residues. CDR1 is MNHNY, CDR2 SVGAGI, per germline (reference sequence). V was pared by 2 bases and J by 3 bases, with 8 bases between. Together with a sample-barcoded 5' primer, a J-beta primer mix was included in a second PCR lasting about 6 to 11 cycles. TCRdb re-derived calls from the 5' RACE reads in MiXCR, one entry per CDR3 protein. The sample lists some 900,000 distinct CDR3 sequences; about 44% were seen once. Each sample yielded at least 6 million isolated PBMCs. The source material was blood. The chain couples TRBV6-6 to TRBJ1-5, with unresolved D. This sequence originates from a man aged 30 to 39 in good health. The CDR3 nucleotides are TGTGCCAGCAGTTACACACCGATCAATCAGCCCCAGCATTTT. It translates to CASSYTPINQPQHF.